This T cell receptor beta chain was found in a study of T cell responses to AZD1222 COVID-19 vaccine. The CDR3 runs 15 residues. Germline V CDR1 and CDR2: MGHRA, YSYEKL. V lost 1 base, J lost 6 bases, and 5 bases stayed unmatched. About this clone itself: Its specificity is unknown.

Produced via immunoSEQ multiplex PCR; TCRdb's table is partial and in-frame only. The sample includes 180,000 or so clones, roughly 92% of them seen just once. Study outcomes and limitations: Baseline antibody screening turned up just a handful of seropositive AZD1222 recipients.

The TCR originated in an adult in good health. The sequencing here drew on peripheral blood, taken on day 0 of AZD1222 vaccination. This chain links TRBV4-1 with TRBJ2-1; 8 nucleotides match TRBD2. The CDR3 spells CASSQAGGPGNEQFF. CDR3 coding DNA: TGCGCCAGCAGCCAAGCGGGAGGGCCAGGCAATGAGCAGTTCTTC.